This T cell receptor beta chain emerged from a study of OX40 agonist ivuxolimab in advanced cancers. As for the study in general: Patients with hepatocellular carcinoma, melanoma, renal cell or head and neck cancer made up the dose-escalation patients.

This clone occurred a few times. Autoimmune disease history or systemic immunosuppression led to patients being barred. The table came from immunoSEQ multiplex PCR; TCRdb's copy has only in-frame clones and leaves some out. The sample holds 45,000 to 50,000 clones, roughly 89% seen once. Trimming took off 0 bases at V and 2 bases at J, with 11 bases between the two ends. This CDR3 is 15 amino acids long. Germline CDR1 MNHEY, CDR2 SVGAGI. Sequences were derived from CD4+ or CD8+ T cells sorted from blood, sampled in a trial of the OX40 agonist ivuxolimab. The sequence was collected from an adult with an advanced solid tumor such as melanoma, head and neck, liver or kidney cancer. The genes are TRBV6-5 and TRBJ2-7; D uncertain. CDR3 in amino acids: CASSYSLDSAYEQYF. The CDR3 DNA reads TGTGCCAGCAGTTACTCGCTAGATTCCGCCTACGAGCAGTACTTC.